This T cell receptor beta chain was found in a study of T cell repertoires in cytomegalovirus infection. Whole-study findings and limits: The study identified carriers of CMV plus the relevant HLA from cumulative public TCR beta family frequency.

This CDR3 is 12 amino acids long. With 6 bases removed from V and 6 bases from J, the gap between germline ends came to 13 bases. Per germline, CDR1 SGHKS and CDR2 YYEKEE (reference sequence). Of note for this clonotype: The antigen is unknown.

One entry per CDR3 protein results from TCRdb running MiXCR on the reads. The sample holds over 150,000 distinct CDR3 sequences; approximately 17% are singletons and the top ten take roughly a quarter. Sequenced: CD8+ T cells from PBMCs. The sequence derives from a human donor in good health (CMV status not recorded). Some clones in this sample may be carry-over from other donors' samples. This chain uses TRBV5-5 with TRBJ2-7, with D perhaps matching TRBD2 (5 bases). The CDR3: CASNPQRGEQYF. CDR3 DNA sequence: TGTGCCAGCAACCCACAACGGGGCGAGCAGTACTTC.